The 15 T cell receptor beta chains below all came from one sample that was sequenced in a study of liver allograft versus peripheral blood T cells. About the study: Recipients' peripheral blood T cell receptor repertoires were compared with those in transplanted livers.

TCRdb processed the reads anew with MiXCR; each CDR3 protein has one entry. The sample holds 13,000 or so distinct CDR3 sequences, approximately 18% seen once. The source of these receptors is a human patient who had a liver transplant. The T cells may partly be graft donor cells.

This clonotype turned up a few times. The J gene is TRBJ1-5, the V gene TRBV28; no definite D call. The V and J ends lost 3 bases and 6 bases respectively, with 9 bases between them. Germline lookup yields CDR1 MDHEN and CDR2 SYDVKM. This CDR3 comprises 13 residues. Written as DNA, the CDR3 is TGTGCCAGCAGTTTTCTCGGGGTTCAGCCCCAGCATTTT. Translation: CASSFLGVQPQHF.

This clonotype came up a few times. V is TRBV27 and J is TRBJ2-7, with 8 bases lining up with TRBD1. The CDR3 covers 15 residues. The V segment lost 4 bases and the J segment 2 bases; nucleotides outside the gene matches: 7. Germline V gene lookup returns CDR1 MNHEY and CDR2 SMNVEV (reference sequence). CDR3 nucleotides: TGTGCCAGCAGTTCCCCCCGGACAGGGACCTACGAGCAGTACTTC. It yields the protein CASSSPRTGTYEQYF.

Within the sample, this clonotype is medium-sized. The chain has TRBV19 and TRBJ1-4; no reliable D call. V shed 3 bases and J shed 8 bases, with 19 bases lying between them. The length of the CDR3 is 16 residues. Germline values: CDR1 LNHDA, CDR2 SQIVND (reference sequence). CDR3 loop: CASSIQTVGRVEKLFF. For the CDR3, the DNA is TGTGCCAGTAGTATTCAGACCGTAGGTCGCGTGGAAAAACTGTTTTTT.

By proportion, this clonotype is medium-sized. The V and J genes are TRBV7-2 and TRBJ1-3, with D possibly matching TRBD1 (6 bases). From germline, CDR1 is SGHTA and CDR2 FQGNSA. Trimming removed 1 base from V and 0 bases from J, with 22 bases in between. The CDR3 has 20 residues. CDR3 loop: CASSLGRKGVRVSSGNTIYF. In DNA form, the CDR3 reads TGTGCCAGCAGCTTAGGGCGAAAGGGGGTGAGGGTCAGCTCTGGAAACACCATATATTTT.

The chain joins TRBV20-1 to TRBJ1-2, with 7 bases aligning to TRBD1. The J call may be mistaken, given a closer DNA end match to TRBJ2-1. CDR1 is DFQATT and CDR2 is SNEGSKA in the germline V gene (reference sequence). The CDR3 is 12 residues long. The CDR3 bases are TGCAGTGTTATACAGGGGTCCTACGAGCAGTTCTTC. It encodes CSVIQGSYEQFF.

This clonotype showed up many times. V gene TRBV18 combines with J gene TRBJ1-1, with TRBD1 as a possible D gene (5 bases). The CDR3 spans 14 residues. The V gene lost 2 bases and the J gene lost 2 bases, with 9 bases spanning the gap. Germline CDR1 KGHSH, CDR2 LQKENI. CDR3 region: CASSPGTKNTEAFF. The DNA of the CDR3 is TGTGCCAGCTCACCAGGGACCAAAAACACTGAAGCTTTCTTT.

This clonotype was recorded many times. This chain links TRBV19 with TRBJ2-3; D is unresolved. The length of the CDR3 is 11 residues. Trimming cost V 3 bases and J 3 bases, with 1 base left between them. Germline CDR1 reads LNHDA; CDR2 reads SQIVND (reference sequence). The CDR3 sequence is CASSITDTQYF. Written as DNA, the CDR3 is TGTGCCAGTAGTATTACAGATACGCAGTATTTT. Looking up the rest from reference TRBV19 and TRBJ2-3 gives the full variable domain: DGGITQSPKYLFRKEGQNVTLSCEQNLNHDAMYWYRQDPGQGLRLIYYSQIVNDFQKGDIAEGYSVSREKKESFPLTVTSAQKNPTAFYLCASSITDTQYFGPGTRLTVL.

This clonotype was counted between two and nine times. The chain uses TRBV5-6 and TRBJ2-1; D unresolved. The CDR3 extends over 13 amino acids. V lost 2 bases and J lost 10, with 13 bases in between. From germline, CDR1 is SGHDT and CDR2 YYEEEE. The CDR3 region is CASSFGQESEQFF. The CDR3 DNA reads as TGTGCCAGCAGCTTTGGTCAGGAATCGGAGCAGTTCTTC.

This clonotype was counted ten times or more. V usage is TRBV28 and J usage is TRBJ2-7; D gene unclear. This CDR3 comprises 13 residues. In germline, CDR1 is MDHEN, CDR2 SYDVKM. Deletions cut 4 bases from V and 7 bases from J, with 14 bases between. The CDR3 region is CASSSPTTEEQYF. Written as DNA, the CDR3 is TGTGCCAGCAGTTCACCGACCACGGAAGAGCAGTACTTC.

The rearrangement uses TRBV6-2 or TRBV6-3 and TRBJ2-3; TRBD1 aligns across 7 bases. Germline V CDR1 and CDR2: MNHEY, SVGEGT. CDR3 length equals 15 residues. The junction had 10 bases not matched to a gene; V was cut back by 10 bases and J by 0 bases. CDR3 loop: CANKKRTGSTDTQYF. The CDR3 DNA is TGTGCCAACAAGAAGCGGACAGGAAGCACAGATACGCAGTATTTT.

This clonotype was detected ten times or more. V is TRBV19 and J is TRBJ2-7; maybe TRBD2 (7 bases). The length of the CDR3 is 16 residues. Germline loops: CDR1 LNHDA, CDR2 SQIVND (reference sequence). Trimming removed 6 bases from V and 0 bases from J, with 18 bases in between. CDR3 sequence: CASRKEGGASSYEQYF. CDR3 DNA sequence: TGTGCCAGTAGAAAAGAGGGGGGGGCGTCCTCCTACGAGCAGTACTTC.

This clonotype was counted ten times or more. The genes are TRBV6-5 and TRBJ2-5, with TRBD1 matching over 8 bases. The length of the CDR3 is 16 residues. From germline, CDR1 is MNHEY and CDR2 SVGAGI. Losses at the gene ends were 5 bases for V and 2 bases for J; bases not matched to a gene: 10. The CDR3 nucleotides are TGTGCCAGCAGTCCTGGGACAGGTGGTGAGCAAGAGACCCAGTACTTC. Protein sequence: CASSPGTGGEQETQYF.

Within the sample, this clonotype is medium-sized. The chain uses TRBV6-1 and TRBJ2-1; TRBD2 aligns across 14 bases. This CDR3 spans 16 amino acids. V lost 3 bases and J lost 12; bases outside the gene matches: 10. Per germline, CDR1 MNHNS and CDR2 SASEGT. The CDR3 loop reads CASSDAGTSGSGVQFF. The CDR3 DNA reads TGTGCCAGCAGTGACGCCGGGACTAGCGGGAGCGGGGTGCAGTTCTTC.

This chain connects TRBV11-1 to TRBJ2-7, with TRBD1 identical over 8 bases. V trimming: 5 bases; J trimming: 0 bases; junction bases outside the gene matches: 6. CDR1 and CDR2 (germline): SGHAT, FQDESV (reference sequence). The length of the CDR3 is 15 residues. The CDR3 region is CASSITGGFSYEQYF. In DNA, the CDR3 is TGTGCCAGCAGCATCACAGGGGGTTTCTCCTACGAGCAGTACTTC.

This clonotype counts as medium-sized. The chain uses TRBV18 and TRBJ1-1, with D perhaps TRBD1 (5 bases). Germline CDR1 and CDR2: KGHSH and LQKENI. Trimming left V 1 base short and J 3 bases short, with 12 bases between. CDR3 length: 15 amino acids. The CDR3 spells CASSPRAGRDTEAFF. The CDR3, as DNA: TGTGCCAGCTCACCACGAGCAGGGAGGGACACTGAAGCTTTCTTT.